Here is one TCR beta chain with its context. Its antigen has not been determined. No base quality values were provided; no much bigger clone lies one nucleotide off. V is reduced by 0 bases and J by 6 bases, leaving a spacing of 5 bases between them. The CDR3 sequence holds 12 residues, the cysteine and phenylalanine included. This entry keeps only the CDR3 DNA: 36 bases, framed from base 1. Sequences KGHSY (CDR1) and FQNENV (CDR2) are obtained from the germline V gene. The receptor library was made with the immunoSEQ multiplex PCR assay. TCRdb mirrors the immuneACCESS table, restricted to in-frame sequences. Some clones are absent from its copies; in checked studies, under half trace to an unresolved V gene, and the reason for the others is unknown. The sample table lists some 50,000 clones, under 90% of them with a count of one. 1.5% of the sample goes to the ten largest clones. The record originates from a study of T cell changes during pregnancy in multiple sclerosis (dated 2019 in TCRdb). Background for the entire study: The study looked at changes in the T cell repertoire across pregnancy in women with multiple sclerosis.

This specimen consisted of peripheral blood, obtained in the first trimester of pregnancy. The chain is encoded by TRBV16 joined to TRBJ1-2; confidence is insufficient to name the D gene. The receptor's source is a female donor in good health, enrolled as a control in a pregnancy study. Here is the DNA: TGTGCCAGCAGCCAATCCAGAAATGGCTACACCTTC. Its translation reads: CASSQSRNGYTF. The full variable domain, with segments outside the CDR3 supplied by the reference TRBV16 and TRBJ1-2 proteins, appears as GEEVAQTPKHLVRGEGQKAKLYCAPIKGHSYVFWYQQVLKNEFKFLISFQNENVFDETGMPKERFSAKCLPNSPCSLEIQATKLEDSAVYFCASSQSRNGYTFGSGTRLTVV.